This record covers a single T cell receptor beta chain. Its antigen is not identified. The sample's treatment: oral pan-JAK inhibitor, 5-10 mg twice daily. Germline-derived CDR1 and CDR2 are SNHLY and FYNNEI. The CDR3 extends over 15 amino acids. V was shortened by 3 bases and J by 3 bases, with 12 bases between the two germline ends. These data are taken from a study of CD8+ T cells in alopecia areata. The wider study: Those treated were given oral tofacitinib at 5 to 10 mg twice daily. Notes on the study in general: Greater clonality was observed in lesional scalp samples, especially alopecia totalis/universalis, versus normal scalp. Scalp and blood retained many expanded lesional clones during tofacitinib.

Investigators isolated RNA and reverse transcribed it into cDNA to act as the sequencing template. Using immunoSEQ multiplex PCR, the repertoire was profiled, and TCRdb retains in-frame clones only, with some absent. The table shows approximately 300,000 clones, with roughly 64% occurring only once. The V and J genes are TRBV2 and TRBJ2-1; D remains ambiguous. The starting material was CD4+ T cells sorted from blood, obtained at week 24, from a patient treated with tofacitinib. This TCR was sampled from a human donor with alopecia areata. CDR3 residues: CASSDSGKLYNEQFF. The CDR3 region has the DNA TGTGCCAGCAGTGATAGTGGGAAACTCTACAATGAGCAGTTCTTC.